The rows below give T cell receptor beta chains drawn from one sample of a study of OX40 agonist ivuxolimab in advanced cancers. Libraries were prepared by immunoSEQ multiplex PCR; TCRdb keeps only in-frame clonotypes and omits some of them. The sample shows roughly 140,000 clones, approximately 94% of them seen only once. The source material was CD4+ or CD8+ T cells sorted from blood, sampled in a trial of the OX40 agonist ivuxolimab. All receptors derive from an adult with an advanced solid tumor such as melanoma, head and neck, liver or kidney cancer. The CDR3 runs from the conserved cysteine through the conserved F or W. D genes are given only for firm matches. For some rows the clone size is stated as once, few or many, or as a class when expanded; others skip it.

V gene: TRBV19; clone size: -; D gene: -; J gene: TRBJ1-1; CDR3 DNA: TGTGCCACTGGACGGGACATGAACACTGAAGCTTTCTTT; CDR3 protein: CATGRDMNTEAFF
V gene: TRBV5-1; clone size: -; D gene: TRBD1; J gene: TRBJ2-7; CDR3 DNA: TGCGCCAGCAGACGGGACAGGGTCTACGAGCAGTACTTC; CDR3 protein: CASRRDRVYEQYF
V gene: TRBV19; clone size: -; D gene: TRBD1; J gene: TRBJ1-3; CDR3 DNA: TGTGCCAGTACTGTCGGACAGGCCGGAAACACCATATATTTT; CDR3 protein: CASTVGQAGNTIYF
V gene: TRBV19; clone size: -; D gene: TRBD1; J gene: TRBJ2-7; CDR3 DNA: TGTGCCAGTAGGGACAGGGCTACTTCCTTGGACGAGCAGTACTTC; CDR3 protein: CASRDRATSLDEQYF
V gene: TRBV30; clone size: -; D gene: TRBD1; J gene: TRBJ1-5; CDR3 DNA: TGTGCCTGGAGTCACAGGGGGCGAGGAAATCAGCCCCAGCATTTT; CDR3 protein: CAWSHRGRGNQPQHF
V gene: TRBV10-3; clone size: -; D gene: -; J gene: TRBJ1-1; CDR3 DNA: TGTGCCATCAGTGAGAGGACAAAGCGGACTGAAGCTTTCTTT; CDR3 protein: CAISERTKRTEAFF
V gene: TRBV4-3; clone size: -; D gene: -; J gene: TRBJ2-2; CDR3 DNA: TGCGCCAGCAGCCAGGATAGATGGACCGGGGAGCTGTTTTTT; CDR3 protein: CASSQDRWTGELFF
V gene: TRBV27; clone size: -; D gene: -; J gene: TRBJ1-5; CDR3 DNA: TGTGCCAGCAGGCGCGAAGGGGACGGACAGCCCCAGCATTTT; CDR3 protein: CASRREGDGQPQHF
V gene: TRBV6-1; clone size: -; D gene: TRBD1; J gene: TRBJ1-1; CDR3 DNA: TGTGCCAGCAGTACAGGGGGCTTGAACACTGAAGCTTTCTTT; CDR3 protein: CASSTGGLNTEAFF
V gene: TRBV7-3; clone size: once; D gene: -; J gene: TRBJ2-5; CDR3 DNA: TGTGCCAGCAGCCCGCAGGGAGTGGGGGAGACCCAGTACTTC; CDR3 protein: CASSPQGVGETQYF
V gene: TRBV30; clone size: -; D gene: -; J gene: TRBJ1-1; CDR3 DNA: TGTGCCTGGAGAGGGGCGAACACTGAAGCTTTCTTT; CDR3 protein: CAWRGANTEAFF
V gene: TRBV7-8; clone size: few; D gene: -; J gene: TRBJ1-1; CDR3 DNA: TGTGCCAGCAGCTTAAGTTTTATGGGGAACTTGAACACTGAAGCTTTCTTT; CDR3 protein: CASSLSFMGNLNTEAFF
V gene: TRBV28; clone size: once; D gene: -; J gene: TRBJ2-7; CDR3 DNA: TGTGCCACCCGCCGAGGGGGAGGCAGGGCCGTCTACGAGCAGTACTTC; CDR3 protein: CATRRGGGRAVYEQYF
V gene: TRBV5-6; clone size: -; D gene: TRBD1; J gene: TRBJ1-1; CDR3 DNA: TGTGCCAGCAGCTTGAGAGGGACAGGGGGCTCGGGCACTGAAGCTTTCTTT; CDR3 protein: CASSLRGTGGSGTEAFF
V gene: TRBV19; clone size: once; D gene: TRBD2; J gene: TRBJ2-7; CDR3 DNA: TGTGCCAGTATGGGCGGGGGAATCTCCCCCTACGAGCAGTACTTC; CDR3 protein: CASMGGGISPYEQYF
V gene: TRBV19; clone size: -; D gene: -; J gene: TRBJ1-5; CDR3 DNA: TGTGCCAGTAGTATAGAAGGGCGGAGGAATCAGCCCCAGCATTTT; CDR3 protein: CASSIEGRRNQPQHF
V gene: TRBV6-6; clone size: once; D gene: TRBD1; J gene: TRBJ1-1; CDR3 DNA: TGTGCCAGCAGTTGGGGACAGGAGAACACTGAAGCTTTCTTT; CDR3 protein: CASSWGQENTEAFF
V gene: TRBV5-4; clone size: -; D gene: -; J gene: TRBJ2-2; CDR3 DNA: TGTGCCAGCAGCAAGCAGGGGGGCACCGGGGAGCTGTTTTTT; CDR3 protein: CASSKQGGTGELFF
V gene: TRBV28; clone size: -; D gene: -; J gene: TRBJ2-5; CDR3 DNA: TGTGCCAGCAGGGAGGGCCAACAGGGGAGAGAGACCCAGTACTTC; CDR3 protein: CASREGQQGRETQYF
V gene: TRBV6-1; clone size: few; D gene: TRBD1; J gene: TRBJ1-5; CDR3 DNA: TGTGCCAGCAGATCGACAGGGTTCAATCAGCCCCAGCATTTT; CDR3 protein: CASRSTGFNQPQHF
V gene: TRBV7-2; clone size: -; D gene: -; J gene: TRBJ2-7; CDR3 DNA: TGTGCCAGCACCGACCCTGAGGGGTTGGGCTCCTACGAGCAGTACTTC; CDR3 protein: CASTDPEGLGSYEQYF
V gene: TRBV5-6; clone size: -; D gene: -; J gene: TRBJ1-5; CDR3 DNA: TGTGCCAGCAGCTTGAGGGCCACGGGAGGAAGGCAGCCCCAGCATTTT; CDR3 protein: CASSLRATGGRQPQHF
V gene: TRBV25-1; clone size: -; D gene: -; J gene: TRBJ2-7; CDR3 DNA: TGTGCCAGCAGTGAATGGGGCAGGGGCGACTACGAGCAGTACTTC; CDR3 protein: CASSEWGRGDYEQYF
V gene: TRBV19; clone size: once; D gene: -; J gene: TRBJ1-5; CDR3 DNA: TGTGCCAGTAGTATAGGCGGGACAACTTATCAGCCCCAGCATTTT; CDR3 protein: CASSIGGTTYQPQHF
V gene: TRBV6-5; clone size: -; D gene: -; J gene: TRBJ1-1; CDR3 DNA: TGTGCCAGCAGTTACGGCAGCTCGAACACTGAAGCTTTCTTT; CDR3 protein: CASSYGSSNTEAFF
V gene: TRBV7-8; clone size: -; D gene: TRBD1; J gene: TRBJ2-1; CDR3 DNA: TGTGCCAGCAGCTTAGCTCGGGACAGGGCCTACAATGAGCAGTTCTTC; CDR3 protein: CASSLARDRAYNEQFF
V gene: TRBV29-1; clone size: -; D gene: TRBD1; J gene: TRBJ1-5; CDR3 DNA: TGCAGCGTTGGGGGCGACAGGGGCAATCAGCCCCAGCATTTT; CDR3 protein: CSVGGDRGNQPQHF
V gene: TRBV28; clone size: -; D gene: -; J gene: TRBJ2-7; CDR3 DNA: TGTGCCAGCAGTTCGGGCGGGATACTCTACGAGCAGTACTTC; CDR3 protein: CASSSGGILYEQYF
V gene: TRBV5-8; clone size: -; D gene: -; J gene: TRBJ1-5; CDR3 DNA: TGTGCCAGCAGCTTGTATCTGGGTGGGGGTCAGCCCCAGCATTTT; CDR3 protein: CASSLYLGGGQPQHF
V gene: TRBV7-6; clone size: -; D gene: -; J gene: TRBJ2-1; CDR3 DNA: TGTGCCAGCAGCTCACTGGACCCGACCTACAATGAGCAGTTCTTC; CDR3 protein: CASSSLDPTYNEQFF
V gene: TRBV18; clone size: -; D gene: -; J gene: TRBJ2-2; CDR3 DNA: TGTGCCAGCTCACCCTCTTCTTCACCCACCGGGGAGCTGTTTTTT; CDR3 protein: CASSPSSSPTGELFF
V gene: TRBV7-9; clone size: once; D gene: TRBD1; J gene: TRBJ1-2; CDR3 DNA: TGTGCCAGCAGCCCTGGGACAGACTATGGCTACACCTTC; CDR3 protein: CASSPGTDYGYTF
V gene: TRBV4-3; clone size: -; D gene: -; J gene: TRBJ1-2; CDR3 DNA: TGCGCCAGCAGCCAAGTTAAGGCCCTCGTACCTAACTATGGCTACACCTTC; CDR3 protein: CASSQVKALVPNYGYTF
V gene: TRBV5-1; clone size: -; D gene: -; J gene: TRBJ1-2; CDR3 DNA: TGCGCCAGCAGCTTACAAGGGGCTAACTATGGCTACACCTTC; CDR3 protein: CASSLQGANYGYTF
V gene: TRBV6-1; clone size: -; D gene: TRBD1; J gene: TRBJ1-1; CDR3 DNA: TGTGCCAGCAGGACAGGGGGGAACACTGAAGCTTTCTTT; CDR3 protein: CASRTGGNTEAFF
V gene: TRBV29-1; clone size: -; D gene: -; J gene: TRBJ2-6; CDR3 DNA: TGCAGCGTTGACGGCGCTGGGGCCAACGTCCTGACTTTC; CDR3 protein: CSVDGAGANVLTF
V gene: TRBV9; clone size: -; D gene: -; J gene: TRBJ1-4; CDR3 DNA: TGTGCCAGCAGCACGGACGGGGATCCAACTAATGAAAAACTGTTTTTT; CDR3 protein: CASSTDGDPTNEKLFF
V gene: TRBV6-5; clone size: once; D gene: -; J gene: TRBJ1-5; CDR3 DNA: TGTGCCAGCAGCAAAACCCACAGCAATCAGCCCCAGCATTTT; CDR3 protein: CASSKTHSNQPQHF
V gene: TRBV6-5; clone size: -; D gene: -; J gene: TRBJ1-5; CDR3 DNA: TGTGCCAGCCGGGCAGAGAGCGTTAGCAATCAGCCCCAGCATTTT; CDR3 protein: CASRAESVSNQPQHF
V gene: TRBV6-5; clone size: -; D gene: TRBD1; J gene: TRBJ2-7; CDR3 DNA: TGTGCCAGCAGGGTTTACCGGGACAGAATCTACGAGCAGTACTTC; CDR3 protein: CASRVYRDRIYEQYF
V gene: TRBV7-2; clone size: -; D gene: -; J gene: TRBJ2-3; CDR3 DNA: TGTGCCAGCAGCTTATCCCTAGGGAGGAGGGATACGCAGTATTTT; CDR3 protein: CASSLSLGRRDTQYF
V gene: TRBV28; clone size: -; D gene: TRBD1; J gene: TRBJ1-3; CDR3 DNA: TGTGCCAGCAGTTCCTCGGACAGGTCTGGAAACACCATATATTTT; CDR3 protein: CASSSSDRSGNTIYF
V gene: TRBV7-2; clone size: -; D gene: -; J gene: TRBJ2-7; CDR3 DNA: TGTGCCAGCAGCTACCACAGGGTTAGCTCCTACGAGCAGTACTTC; CDR3 protein: CASSYHRVSSYEQYF
V gene: TRBV19; clone size: -; D gene: TRBD1; J gene: TRBJ1-4; CDR3 DNA: TGTGCCAGTTCGGGACAGGGGATCCCAAAGGGTGAAAAACTGTTTTTT; CDR3 protein: CASSGQGIPKGEKLFF
V gene: TRBV9; clone size: -; D gene: TRBD2; J gene: TRBJ2-7; CDR3 DNA: TGTGCCAGCAGCGCCGGGACTAGCGGACCCTACGAGCAGTACTTC; CDR3 protein: CASSAGTSGPYEQYF
V gene: TRBV27; clone size: -; D gene: -; J gene: TRBJ1-4; CDR3 DNA: TGTGCCAGCAGTTCTTTGGGGGCAGCTAATGAAAAACTGTTTTTT; CDR3 protein: CASSSLGAANEKLFF
V gene: TRBV9; clone size: -; D gene: -; J gene: TRBJ2-5; CDR3 DNA: TGTGCCAGCAGCGATAGGGTGGGGCACCAAGAGACCCAGTACTTC; CDR3 protein: CASSDRVGHQETQYF
V gene: TRBV2; clone size: -; D gene: -; J gene: TRBJ2-1; CDR3 DNA: TGTGCCAGCATGGGTATAAGAAATGAGCAGTTCTTC; CDR3 protein: CASMGIRNEQFF
V gene: TRBV19; clone size: -; D gene: -; J gene: TRBJ2-5; CDR3 DNA: TGTGCCAGTAGCCGACGGGGAGAGACCCAGTACTTC; CDR3 protein: CASSRRGETQYF
V gene: TRBV18; clone size: -; D gene: TRBD2; J gene: TRBJ2-7; CDR3 DNA: TGTGCCAGCTCACCACCGGGGAGGGGCTCCTACGAGCAGTACTTC; CDR3 protein: CASSPPGRGSYEQYF
V gene: TRBV18; clone size: -; D gene: -; J gene: TRBJ2-7; CDR3 DNA: TGTGCCAGCTCACCGGGAACAGGGACCCCGGGCGAGCAGTACTTC; CDR3 protein: CASSPGTGTPGEQYF
V gene: TRBV15; clone size: -; D gene: -; J gene: TRBJ2-5; CDR3 DNA: TGTGCCACCAGCAGAGGAGAGCAAGAGACCCAGTACTTC; CDR3 protein: CATSRGEQETQYF
V gene: TRBV6-5; clone size: -; D gene: -; J gene: TRBJ2-3; CDR3 DNA: TGTGCCAGCAGTTACACCCAGCGCGGGGATACGCAGTATTTT; CDR3 protein: CASSYTQRGDTQYF
V gene: TRBV13; clone size: once; D gene: TRBD2; J gene: TRBJ2-1; CDR3 DNA: TGTGCCAGCAGCTTAAGGCTACTAGCGGGAGCTTACAATGAGCAGTTCTTC; CDR3 protein: CASSLRLLAGAYNEQFF
V gene: TRBV30; clone size: -; D gene: -; J gene: TRBJ2-3; CDR3 DNA: TGTGCCTGGAGTTTCGCGGGGACAAAACAGTATTTT; CDR3 protein: CAWSFAGTKQYF